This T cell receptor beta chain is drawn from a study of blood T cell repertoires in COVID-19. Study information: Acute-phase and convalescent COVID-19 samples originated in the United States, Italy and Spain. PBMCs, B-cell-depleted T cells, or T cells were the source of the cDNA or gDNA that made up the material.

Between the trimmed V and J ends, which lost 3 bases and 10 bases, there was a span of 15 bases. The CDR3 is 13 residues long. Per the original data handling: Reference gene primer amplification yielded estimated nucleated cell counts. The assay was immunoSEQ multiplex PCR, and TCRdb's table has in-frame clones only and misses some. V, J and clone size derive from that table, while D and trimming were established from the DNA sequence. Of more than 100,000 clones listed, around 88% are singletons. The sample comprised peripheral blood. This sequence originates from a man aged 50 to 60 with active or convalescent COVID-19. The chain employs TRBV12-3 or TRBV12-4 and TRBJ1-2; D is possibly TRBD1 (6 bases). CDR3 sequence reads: CASSFQGPGDYTF. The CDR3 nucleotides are TGTGCCAGCAGTTTTCAGGGGCCGGGTGACTACACCTTC.